In this sample, the clone carrying this T cell receptor (beta chain) turned up many times. These data originate in a study of post-analysis software for immune sequencing data. The authors incorporated unique molecular identifiers into the TCR beta cDNA libraries. Using its own MiXCR run on the PCR reads, TCRdb lists one record per CDR3 protein. The repertoire includes over 250,000 distinct CDR3 sequences, 35% to 40% of them detected once, and around 4.7% sits in the top ten. Sequenced sample: blood. This sequence originates from a girl between 10 and 17 years old with multiple sclerosis.

The chain's CDR3 is CASSWRNSYNEQFF. CDR3 DNA sequence: TGTGCCAGCAGTTGGCGGAACTCCTACAATGAGCAGTTCTTC. The chain employs TRBV6-6 and TRBJ2-1, with D unclear. V was shortened by 4 bases and J by 0 bases, with 7 bases between the two germline ends. Germline CDR1 is MNHNY and CDR2 is SVGAGI (reference sequence). This CDR3 spans 14 amino acids.